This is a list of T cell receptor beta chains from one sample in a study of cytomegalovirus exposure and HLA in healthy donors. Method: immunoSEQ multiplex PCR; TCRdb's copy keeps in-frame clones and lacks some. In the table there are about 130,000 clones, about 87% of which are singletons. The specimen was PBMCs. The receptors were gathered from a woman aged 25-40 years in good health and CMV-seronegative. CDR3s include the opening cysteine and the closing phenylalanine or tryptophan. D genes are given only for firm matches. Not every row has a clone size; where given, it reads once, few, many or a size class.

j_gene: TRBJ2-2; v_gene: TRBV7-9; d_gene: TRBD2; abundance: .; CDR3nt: TGTGCCAGCAGCCTGACTAGCGGGAGCGGGGGTAGAATCGGGGAGCTGTTTTTT; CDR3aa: CASSLTSGSGGRIGELFF
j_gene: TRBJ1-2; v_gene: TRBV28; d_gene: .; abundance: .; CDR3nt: TGTGCCAGCAGCGGGTCTAACTATGGCTACACCTTC; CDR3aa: CASSGSNYGYTF
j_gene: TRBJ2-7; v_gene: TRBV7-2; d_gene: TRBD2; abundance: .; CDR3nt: TGTGCCAGCACCATAACCGGCGGGGGGCGCTACGAGCAGTACTTC; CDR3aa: CASTITGGGRYEQYF
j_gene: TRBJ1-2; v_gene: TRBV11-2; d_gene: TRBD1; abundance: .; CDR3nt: TGTGCCAGCAGCCCCCTGAGGGGGCGAAGGGACTATGGCTACACCTTC; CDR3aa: CASSPLRGRRDYGYTF
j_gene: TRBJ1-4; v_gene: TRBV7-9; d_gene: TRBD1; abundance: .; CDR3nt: TGTGCCAGCAGCGATCCGGGACAGGGGGCCCTGTTTTTT; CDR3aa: CASSDPGQGALFF
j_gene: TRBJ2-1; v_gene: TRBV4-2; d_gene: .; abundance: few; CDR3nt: TGTGCCAGCAGCCCCCTCCAGGGGAGCTCCTACAATGAGCAGTTCTTC; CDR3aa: CASSPLQGSSYNEQFF
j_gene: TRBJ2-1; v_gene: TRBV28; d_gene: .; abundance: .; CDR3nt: TGTGCCAGCAGCTTAGGGCTGGGTTCCAGCTCCTACAATGAGCAGTTCTTC; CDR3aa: CASSLGLGSSSYNEQFF
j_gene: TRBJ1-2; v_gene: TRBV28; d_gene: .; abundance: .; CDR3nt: TGTGCCAGCAGTTTGCGCTATGGCTACACCTTC; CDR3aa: CASSLRYGYTF
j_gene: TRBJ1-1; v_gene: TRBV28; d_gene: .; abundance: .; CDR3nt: TGTGCCAGCAGTTCCGGTCCCACAGCTTTCTTT; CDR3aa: CASSSGPTAFF
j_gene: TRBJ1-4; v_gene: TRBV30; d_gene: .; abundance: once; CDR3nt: TGTGCCTGGACCGTGTGGGAGCGTGGGTATGAAAAACTGTTTTTT; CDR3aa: CAWTVWERGYEKLFF
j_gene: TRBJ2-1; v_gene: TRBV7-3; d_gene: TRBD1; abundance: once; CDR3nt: TGTGCCAGCAGCCCAGGGGGACAGGGCAATGAGCAGTTCTTC; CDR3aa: CASSPGGQGNEQFF
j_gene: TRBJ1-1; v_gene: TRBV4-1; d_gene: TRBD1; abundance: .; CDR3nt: TGCGCCAGCAGCCAAGCCCCGACAGGGGCCAACACTGAAGCTTTCTTT; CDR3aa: CASSQAPTGANTEAFF
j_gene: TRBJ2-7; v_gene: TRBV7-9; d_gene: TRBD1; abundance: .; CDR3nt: TGTGCCAGCAGTTCGCCGGGACAGGAATCTTACGAGCAGTACTTC; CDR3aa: CASSSPGQESYEQYF
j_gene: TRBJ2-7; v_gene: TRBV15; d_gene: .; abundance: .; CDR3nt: TGTGCCACCAGCAGACTGCAGGGTTACGAGCAGTACTTC; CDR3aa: CATSRLQGYEQYF
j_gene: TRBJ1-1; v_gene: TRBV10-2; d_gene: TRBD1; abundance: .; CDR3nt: TGCGCCAGCAGTTTACAGGGGGAGAACACTGAAGCTTTCTTT; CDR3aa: CASSLQGENTEAFF
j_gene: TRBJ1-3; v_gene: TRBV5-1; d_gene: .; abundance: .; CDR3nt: TGCGCCAGCAGCCCCCGGGGGAGCCGCTCTGGAAACACCATATATTTT; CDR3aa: CASSPRGSRSGNTIYF
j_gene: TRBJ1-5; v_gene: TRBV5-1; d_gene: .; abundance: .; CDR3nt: TGCGCCAGCAGCTTGGGACAGAATCAGCCCCAGCATTTT; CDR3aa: CASSLGQNQPQHF
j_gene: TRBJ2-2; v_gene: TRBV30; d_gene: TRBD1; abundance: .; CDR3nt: TGTGCCTGGAGTTCTTGGACAGGGGGAGCCGGGGAGCTGTTTTTT; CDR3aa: CAWSSWTGGAGELFF
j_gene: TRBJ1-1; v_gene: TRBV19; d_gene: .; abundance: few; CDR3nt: TGTGCCAGTAGTAAGACACGGACTGAAGCTTTCTTT; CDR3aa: CASSKTRTEAFF
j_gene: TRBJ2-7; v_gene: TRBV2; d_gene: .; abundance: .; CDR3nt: TGTGCCAGCAGCTTACAGTCCTACGAGCAGTACTTC; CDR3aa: CASSLQSYEQYF
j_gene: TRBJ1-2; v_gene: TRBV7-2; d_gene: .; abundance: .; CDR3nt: TGTGCCAGCAGCCCATCGACAACTAACTATGGCTACACCTTC; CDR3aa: CASSPSTTNYGYTF
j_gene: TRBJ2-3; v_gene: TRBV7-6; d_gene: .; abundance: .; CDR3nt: TGTGCCAGCGTGCGAGACAGCAACACAGATACGCAGTATTTT; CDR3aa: CASVRDSNTDTQYF
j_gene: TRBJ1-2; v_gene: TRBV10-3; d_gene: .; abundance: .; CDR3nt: TGTGCCATCAGTGGGACTCCTAACTATGGCTACACCTTC; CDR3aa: CAISGTPNYGYTF
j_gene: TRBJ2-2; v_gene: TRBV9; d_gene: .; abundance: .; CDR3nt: TGTGCCAGCAGCGTATTCGGTAGCGACACCGGGGAGCTGTTTTTT; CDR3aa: CASSVFGSDTGELFF
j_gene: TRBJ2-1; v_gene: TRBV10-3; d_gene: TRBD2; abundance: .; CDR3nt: TGTGCCATCAGGATTACCGGGACTAGCGGGTACAATGAGCAGTTCTTC; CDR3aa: CAIRITGTSGYNEQFF
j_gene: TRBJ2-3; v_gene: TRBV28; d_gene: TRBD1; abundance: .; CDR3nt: TGTGCCAGCCTGACCGGGACAGGGATGCCAGATACGCAGTATTTT; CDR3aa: CASLTGTGMPDTQYF
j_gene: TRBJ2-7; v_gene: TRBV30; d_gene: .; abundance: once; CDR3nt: TGTGCCTGGGTCCCCCGGGACTCATCCTACGAGCAGTACTTC; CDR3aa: CAWVPRDSSYEQYF
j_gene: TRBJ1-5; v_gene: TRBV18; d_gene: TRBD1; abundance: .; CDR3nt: TGTGCCAGCTCTCGTCCGGGACAGGGTGCTTATAGCAATCAGCCCCAGCATTTT; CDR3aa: CASSRPGQGAYSNQPQHF
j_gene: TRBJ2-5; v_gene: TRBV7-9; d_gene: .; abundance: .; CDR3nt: TGTGCCAGCAGCTTAGTAGGGCAGGGGTTTGAGACCCAGTACTTC; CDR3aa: CASSLVGQGFETQYF
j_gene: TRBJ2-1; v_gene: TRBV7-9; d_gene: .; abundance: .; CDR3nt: TGTGCCAGCAGCTTAGAGGGGTTCGGAGCGAGCTCCTACAATGAGCAGTTCTTC; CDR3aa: CASSLEGFGASSYNEQFF
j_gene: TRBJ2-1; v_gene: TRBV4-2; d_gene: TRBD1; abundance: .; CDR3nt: TGTGCCAGCAGCCAGGCGGACAGGGGGCCAGGGTCCTACAATGAGCAGTTCTTC; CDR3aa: CASSQADRGPGSYNEQFF
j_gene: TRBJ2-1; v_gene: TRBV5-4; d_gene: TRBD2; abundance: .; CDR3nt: TGTGCCAGCAGCTCACCCCCTCTAGCGGGAAGATACAATGAGCAGTTCTTC; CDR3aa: CASSSPPLAGRYNEQFF
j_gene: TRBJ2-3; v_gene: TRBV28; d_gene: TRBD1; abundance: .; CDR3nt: TGTGCCAGCCGTCACCCTAAGGGACAGGGCACAGATACGCAGTATTTT; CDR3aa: CASRHPKGQGTDTQYF
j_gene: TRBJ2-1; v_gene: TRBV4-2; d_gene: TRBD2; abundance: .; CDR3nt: TGTGCCAGCAGCCAAGAAACGGGACTAGACTACAATGAGCAGTTCTTC; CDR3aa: CASSQETGLDYNEQFF
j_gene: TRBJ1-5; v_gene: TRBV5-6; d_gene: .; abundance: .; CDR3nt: TGTGCCAGCAGCTTGGGAGGCCCCCTTAGCAATCAGCCCCAGCATTTT; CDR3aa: CASSLGGPLSNQPQHF
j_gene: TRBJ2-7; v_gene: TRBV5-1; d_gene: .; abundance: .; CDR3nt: TGCGCCAGCAGTCCTGGTCGGAGCTACGAGCAGTACTTC; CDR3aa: CASSPGRSYEQYF
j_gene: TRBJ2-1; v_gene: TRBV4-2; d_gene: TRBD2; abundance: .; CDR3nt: TGTGCCAGCAGCCTCGGGACTAGCGGGTCCTACAATGAGCAGTTCTTC; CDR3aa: CASSLGTSGSYNEQFF
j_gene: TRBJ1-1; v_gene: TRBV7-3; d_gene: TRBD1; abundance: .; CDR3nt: TGTGCCAGCAGCGTACAGGGGGACACTGAAGCTTTCTTT; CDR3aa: CASSVQGDTEAFF
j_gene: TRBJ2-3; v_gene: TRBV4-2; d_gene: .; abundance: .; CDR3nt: TGTGCCAGCAGCCAAGATCCGGGAGTATATCCCGATACGCAGTATTTT; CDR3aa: CASSQDPGVYPDTQYF
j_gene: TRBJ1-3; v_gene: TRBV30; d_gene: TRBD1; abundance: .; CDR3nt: TGTGCCTGGAGTCGCAGGGGGGGAAACACCATATATTTT; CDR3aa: CAWSRRGGNTIYF
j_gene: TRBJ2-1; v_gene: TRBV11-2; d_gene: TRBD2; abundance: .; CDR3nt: TGTGCCAGCAGGTTGGGGGCTAGCGGGAGTGATGAGCAGTTCTTC; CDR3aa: CASRLGASGSDEQFF
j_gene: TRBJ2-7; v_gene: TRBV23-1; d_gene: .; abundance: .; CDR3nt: TGCGCCAGCAGTCAATCAGGCATTCGAGGGAACGAGCAGTACTTC; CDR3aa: CASSQSGIRGNEQYF
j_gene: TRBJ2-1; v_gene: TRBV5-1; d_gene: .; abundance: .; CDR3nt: TGCGCCAGCAGCTTGGTAGGGGACTCCTACAATGAGCAGTTCTTC; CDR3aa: CASSLVGDSYNEQFF
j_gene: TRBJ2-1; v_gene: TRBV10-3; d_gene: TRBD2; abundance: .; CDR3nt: TGTGCCATCAGTGAGTTAGCGGGAGAAGAGCAGTTCTTC; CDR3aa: CAISELAGEEQFF
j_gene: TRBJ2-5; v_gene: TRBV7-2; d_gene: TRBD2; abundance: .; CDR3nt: TGTGCCAGCAGCCGAGCGGGGGTCCAAGAGACCCAGTACTTC; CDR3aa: CASSRAGVQETQYF
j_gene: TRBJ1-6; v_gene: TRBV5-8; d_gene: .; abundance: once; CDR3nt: TGTGCCAGCAGAAACTGGGTGCGGGAAAAGTCCCTCCACTTT; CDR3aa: CASRNWVREKSLHF
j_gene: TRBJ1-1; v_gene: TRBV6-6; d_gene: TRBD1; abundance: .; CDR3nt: TGTGCCAGCAGCTTACCACAGGGGGGGACTGGCGCTTTCTTT; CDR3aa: CASSLPQGGTGAFF
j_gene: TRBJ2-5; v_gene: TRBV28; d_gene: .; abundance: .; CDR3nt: TGTGCCAGCAGTCCCCCCTCGGTTGAGACCCAGTACTTC; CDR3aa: CASSPPSVETQYF
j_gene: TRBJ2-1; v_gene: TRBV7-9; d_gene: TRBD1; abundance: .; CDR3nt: TGTTCCAGCAGCTCCACAGGGGTCCGGTACAATGAGCAGTTCTTC; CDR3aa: CSSSSTGVRYNEQFF
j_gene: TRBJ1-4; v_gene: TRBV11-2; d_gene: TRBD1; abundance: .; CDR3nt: TGTGCCAGCAGCTTAGGGCAGGGGGGCGAAAAACTGTTTTTT; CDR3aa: CASSLGQGGEKLFF
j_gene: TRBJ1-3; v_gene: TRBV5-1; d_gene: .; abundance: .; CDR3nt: TGCGCCAGCAGCTTGGCTTCTGGCCGCCTAGTCCCTGGAAACACCATATATTTT; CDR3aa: CASSLASGRLVPGNTIYF
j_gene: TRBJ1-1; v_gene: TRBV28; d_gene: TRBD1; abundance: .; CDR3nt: TGTGCCAGCAGTGCCGCGACAGGGGGAAACACTGAAGCTTTCTTT; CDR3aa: CASSAATGGNTEAFF
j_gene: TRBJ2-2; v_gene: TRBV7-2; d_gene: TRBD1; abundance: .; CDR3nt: TGTGCCAGCAGCCCTCGGACAGGGCTCACCGGGGAGCTGTTTTTT; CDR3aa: CASSPRTGLTGELFF
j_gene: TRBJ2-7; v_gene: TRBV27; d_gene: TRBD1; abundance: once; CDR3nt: TGTGCCAGCTCCCTAAAAGACAGGGGCTACGAGCAGTACTTC; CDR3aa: CASSLKDRGYEQYF
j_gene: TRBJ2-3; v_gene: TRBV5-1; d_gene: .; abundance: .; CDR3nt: TGCGCCAGCAGCTACGGGGAAGGCACAGATACGCAGTATTTT; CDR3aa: CASSYGEGTDTQYF
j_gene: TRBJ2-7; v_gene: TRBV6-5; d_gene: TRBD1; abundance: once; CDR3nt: TGTGCCAGCAGGCCGGGACAGGGGCGCGGTGACGAGCAGTACTTC; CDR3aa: CASRPGQGRGDEQYF
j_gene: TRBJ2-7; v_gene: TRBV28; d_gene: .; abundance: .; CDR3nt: TGTGCCAGTGGTAGGAACCCCACGAGGTACGAGCAGTACTTC; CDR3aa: CASGRNPTRYEQYF
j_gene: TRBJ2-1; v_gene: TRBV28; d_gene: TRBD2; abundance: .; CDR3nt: TGTGCCAGCAGTTTATCCGGGACTAGCGATCTGCTAGAGCAGTTCTTC; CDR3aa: CASSLSGTSDLLEQFF